The text below deals with one T cell receptor beta chain. The sample originates from a study of blood T cell repertoires in COVID-19. Overall study context: PBMCs, B-cell-depleted T cells, or T cells provided the cDNA or gDNA that made up the material.

V lost 3 bases and J lost 0, with 6 bases in between. The CDR3 contains 14 residues. The germline V gene has CDR1 LNHDA and CDR2 SQIVND (reference sequence). Per the original methods: For nucleated cells, counts were estimated from reference gene primer amplification. Sequencing used immunoSEQ multiplex PCR; TCRdb keeps in-frame clones, though not all of them. Clone size and V and J calls were adopted from that table, with D and trimming inferred from the DNA. The sample lists about 250,000 clones; roughly 86% were seen once. The V gene is TRBV19, the J gene TRBJ1-5; no reliable D call. This sequence was found in a woman aged 80 or older with COVID-19, enrolled during active disease. Sample: peripheral blood. The CDR3 nucleotides are TGTGCCAGTAGTATCCGCGATAGCAATCAGCCCCAGCATTTT. Translating gives CASSIRDSNQPQHF.